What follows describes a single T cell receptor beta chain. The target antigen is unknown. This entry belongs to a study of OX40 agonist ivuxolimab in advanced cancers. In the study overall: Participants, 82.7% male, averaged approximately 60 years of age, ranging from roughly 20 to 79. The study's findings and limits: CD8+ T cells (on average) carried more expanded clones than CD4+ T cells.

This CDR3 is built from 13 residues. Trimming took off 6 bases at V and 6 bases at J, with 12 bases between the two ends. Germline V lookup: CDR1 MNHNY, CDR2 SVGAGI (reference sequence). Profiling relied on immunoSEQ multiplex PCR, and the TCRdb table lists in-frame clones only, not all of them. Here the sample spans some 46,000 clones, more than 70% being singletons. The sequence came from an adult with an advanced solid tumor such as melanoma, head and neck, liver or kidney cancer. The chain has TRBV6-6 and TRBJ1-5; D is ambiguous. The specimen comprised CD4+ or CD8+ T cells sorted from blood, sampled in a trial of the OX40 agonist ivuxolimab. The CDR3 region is CASSPSAGQPQHF. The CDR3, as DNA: TGTGCCAGCAGCCCTTCGGCTGGTCAGCCCCAGCATTTT.